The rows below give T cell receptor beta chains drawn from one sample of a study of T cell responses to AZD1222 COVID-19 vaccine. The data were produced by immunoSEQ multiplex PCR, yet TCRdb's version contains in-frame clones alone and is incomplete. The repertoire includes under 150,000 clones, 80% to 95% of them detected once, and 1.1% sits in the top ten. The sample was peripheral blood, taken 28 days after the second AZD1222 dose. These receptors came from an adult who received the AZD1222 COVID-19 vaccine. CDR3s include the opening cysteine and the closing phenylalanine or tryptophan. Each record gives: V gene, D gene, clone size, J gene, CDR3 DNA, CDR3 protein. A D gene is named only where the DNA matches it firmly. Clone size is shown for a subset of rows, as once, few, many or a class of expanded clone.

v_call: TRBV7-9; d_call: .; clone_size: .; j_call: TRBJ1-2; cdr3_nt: TGTGCCAGCAGCTCTTCAACCGGGACCGACTCTTATGGCTACACCTTC; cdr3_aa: CASSSSTGTDSYGYTF
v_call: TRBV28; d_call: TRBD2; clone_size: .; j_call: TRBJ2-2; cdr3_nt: TGTGCCAGCATTAACGCCCGGGGGGGCACCGGGGAGCTGTTTTTT; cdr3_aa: CASINARGGTGELFF
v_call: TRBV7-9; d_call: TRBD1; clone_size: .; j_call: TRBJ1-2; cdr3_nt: TGTGCCAGCAGCTTAGATGGGACAGAAGGCTACACCTTC; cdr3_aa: CASSLDGTEGYTF
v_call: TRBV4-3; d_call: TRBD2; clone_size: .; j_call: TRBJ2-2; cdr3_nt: TGCGCCAGCAGCCAAGCCGAGGGACTATACTACGGGGAGCTGTTTTTT; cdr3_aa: CASSQAEGLYYGELFF
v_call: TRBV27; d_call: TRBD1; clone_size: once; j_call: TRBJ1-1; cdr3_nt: TGTGCCAGCAGTTGGACAGGGGGCGGAAGGGGCACTGAAGCTTTCTTT; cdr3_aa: CASSWTGGGRGTEAFF
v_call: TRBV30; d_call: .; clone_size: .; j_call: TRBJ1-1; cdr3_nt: TGTGCCTGGAGTGTACGTTGGAACACTGAAGCTTTCTTT; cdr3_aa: CAWSVRWNTEAFF
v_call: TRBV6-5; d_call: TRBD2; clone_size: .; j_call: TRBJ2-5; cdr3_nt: TGTGCCAGCAGAACCAGCGGGGTTGAGACCCAGTACTTC; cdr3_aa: CASRTSGVETQYF
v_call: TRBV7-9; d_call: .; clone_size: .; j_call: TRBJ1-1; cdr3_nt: TGTGCCAGCAGCTTACAGGGGAACACTGAAGCTTTCTTT; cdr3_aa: CASSLQGNTEAFF
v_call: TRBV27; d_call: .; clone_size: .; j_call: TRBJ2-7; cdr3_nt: TGTGCCAGCAGGCAGGGAGCCTACGAGCAGTACTTC; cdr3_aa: CASRQGAYEQYF
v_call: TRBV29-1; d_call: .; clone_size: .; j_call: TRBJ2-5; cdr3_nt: TGCAGCGTTGCACCTCTGGGCGTTGCCGAGACCCAGTACTTC; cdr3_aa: CSVAPLGVAETQYF
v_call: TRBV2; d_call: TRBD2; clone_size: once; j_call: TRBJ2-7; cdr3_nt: TGTGCCGGAGGGACGGGGGGGCACTCCTACGAGCAGTACTTC; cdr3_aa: CAGGTGGHSYEQYF
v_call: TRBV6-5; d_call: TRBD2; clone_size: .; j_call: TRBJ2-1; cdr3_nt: TGTGCCAGCAGTTATGTAGCGGGGGGCCTTAATGAGCAGTTCTTC; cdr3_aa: CASSYVAGGLNEQFF
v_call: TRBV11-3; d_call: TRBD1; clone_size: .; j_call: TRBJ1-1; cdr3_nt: TGTGCCAGCAGCCCGACAGGGGGATTGAACACTGAAGCTTTCTTT; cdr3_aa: CASSPTGGLNTEAFF
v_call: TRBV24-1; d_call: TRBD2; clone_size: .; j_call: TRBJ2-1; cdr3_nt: TGTGCCACCAGTGAGGTCGGGCTAGCGGGGCAGCCCGAGCAGTTCTTC; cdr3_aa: CATSEVGLAGQPEQFF
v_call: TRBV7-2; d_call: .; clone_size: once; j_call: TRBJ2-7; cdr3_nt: TGTGCCAGCAGCTCTACGGGGGGCAGCTCCTACGAGCAGTACTTC; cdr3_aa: CASSSTGGSSYEQYF
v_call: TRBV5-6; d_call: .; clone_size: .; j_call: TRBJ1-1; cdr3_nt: TGTGCCAGCAGCTTGAACCGGGCCTCCACTGAAGCTTTCTTT; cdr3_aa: CASSLNRASTEAFF
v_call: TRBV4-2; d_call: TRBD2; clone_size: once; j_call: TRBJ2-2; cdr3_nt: TGTGCCAGCAGCCCGTTGCGGGGGGATTGGGGCGGGGAGCTGTTTTTT; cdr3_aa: CASSPLRGDWGGELFF